Following are 21 T cell receptor beta chains from one sample sequenced in a study of blood T cell repertoires in COVID-19. The method was immunoSEQ multiplex PCR; TCRdb's version includes in-frame clones alone and lacks a portion of them. The sample includes about 44,000 clones, more than 65% seen only once; the top ten take more than 4%. Sequenced material: peripheral blood. The receptors were sampled from a woman between 70 and 85 years old with acute or convalescent COVID-19.

This rearrangement joins TRBV5-4 to TRBJ2-7; tentative D call: TRBD1 (6 bases). CDR1 is SGHNT, CDR2 YYREEE, per germline (reference sequence). This CDR3 contains 12 residues. Between the trimmed V and J ends, which lost 4 bases and 7 bases, there was a span of 12 bases. The CDR3 DNA sequence: TGTGCCAGCAGCACAGGGACGAATGAGCAGTACTTC. Residues: CASSTGTNEQYF.

This chain links TRBV15 with TRBJ2-7, with D possibly matching TRBD2 (5 bases). Between the trimmed V and J ends, which lost 2 bases and 5 bases, there was a span of 16 bases. Germline CDR1 LNHNV, CDR2 YYDKDF (reference sequence). This CDR3 is built from 15 residues. The CDR3 region is CATSRTGRPTDEQYF. CDR3 nucleotides: TGTGCCACCAGCAGAACGGGAAGACCTACAGACGAGCAGTACTTC.

This chain joins TRBV18 and TRBJ2-2; 9 nucleotides align to TRBD1. The CDR3 is made up of 15 amino acids. CDR1 KGHSH and CDR2 LQKENI come from the germline V gene. Unmatched junction bases numbered 1, after V lost 1 base and J lost 4 bases. The CDR3, as DNA: TGTGCCAGCTCACCACGGACAGGGGTCACCGGGGAGCTGTTTTTT. Amino acids: CASSPRTGVTGELFF.

This chain uses TRBV7-9 with TRBJ1-1; no firm D call. The ends were cut back, 10 bases at V and 10 bases at J, with 25 bases in the middle. CDR3 length: 14 amino acids. The V gene's germline CDR1 is SEHNR and CDR2 FQNEAQ (reference sequence). CDR3 residues: CATSYITESAGAFF. The CDR3 nucleotides read TGTGCCACCTCGTACATTACAGAATCGGCGGGAGCTTTCTTT.

This chain joins TRBV6-2 or TRBV6-3 and TRBJ2-7; 7 bases are shared with TRBD1. The V gene end was trimmed by 4 bases and the J gene end by 2 bases; junction bases not matched to a gene: 5. Germline CDR1 and CDR2: MNHEY and SVGEGT. This CDR3 spans 14 amino acids. The CDR3 sequence: CASSLTGSTYEQYF. DNA of the CDR3: TGTGCCAGCAGTTTGACAGGGTCCACCTACGAGCAGTACTTC.

V usage is TRBV18 and J usage is TRBJ1-1; the match to TRBD1 covers 8 bases. Trimming cost V 2 bases and J 5 bases; bases outside gene matches: 7. This CDR3 has 15 amino acids. Germline CDR1 is KGHSH and CDR2 is LQKENI. CDR3 amino acids: CASSPTTGGKTEAFF. CDR3 in DNA: TGTGCCAGCTCACCAACAACAGGGGGAAAAACTGAAGCTTTCTTT.

This clone was counted a few times. This chain connects TRBV7-3 to TRBJ2-5; D gene ambiguous. The CDR3 consists of 13 residues. V was cut by 0 bases and J by 3 bases, with 5 bases left in between. Germline V gives CDR1 SGHTA, CDR2 FQGTGA. The CDR3 DNA is TGTGCCAGCAGCTTAACGGTAGAAGAGACCCAGTACTTC. Amino acid sequence: CASSLTVEETQYF.

The chain couples TRBV2 to TRBJ2-7; D is possibly TRBD1 (5 bases). The CDR3 loop spans 14 amino acids. V lost 6 bases and J lost 3, with 15 bases in between. Germline loops: CDR1 SNHLY, CDR2 FYNNEI. CDR3 DNA: TGTGCCAGCAGACGACCACTTAGGGGCTACGAGCAGTACTTC. Translation gives CASRRPLRGYEQYF.

This sequence joins TRBV7-8 and TRBJ2-1, with a weak D call TRBD2 (6 bases). Germline V gene sequence: CDR1 SGHVS, CDR2 FQNEAQ. The V end lost 3 bases, the J end lost 3 bases, and 15 bases lay between the germline ends. The CDR3 runs to 16 residues. The CDR3 bases are TGTGCCAGCAGCTTTGGGACGGGAGTCAACTACAATGAGCAGTTCTTC. Its protein product is CASSFGTGVNYNEQFF.

The V gene is TRBV12-3 or TRBV12-4, the J gene TRBJ2-3, with D hard to call. With 3 bases removed from V and 6 bases from J, the gap between germline ends came to 7 bases. This CDR3 spans 12 amino acids. CDR3 in amino acids: CASSFFPDTQYF. The CDR3 coding sequence is TGTGCCAGCAGTTTTTTTCCGGATACGCAGTATTTT.

This clone was detected only a few times. V and J are TRBV5-4 and TRBJ2-7; 12 nucleotides align to TRBD2. Germline V gives CDR1 SGHNT, CDR2 YYREEE (reference sequence). J was trimmed by 4 bases and V by 4 bases; bases with no gene match: 6. The CDR3 contains 15 residues. In nucleotides, the CDR3 is TGTGCCAGCAGCCCAACTAGCGGGAGGACATACGAGCAGTACTTC. Its protein product is CASSPTSGRTYEQYF.

The rearrangement joins TRBV6-5 to TRBJ2-3; D may be TRBD2 (5 bases). Germline CDR1 and CDR2: MNHEY and SVGAGI. V was pared by 6 bases and J by 1 base, with 14 bases between. This CDR3 has 15 amino acids. The CDR3 nucleotides read TGTGCCAGCAGGCGATGGCCGAGGGGCACAGATACGCAGTATTTT. Translated, it gives CASRRWPRGTDTQYF.

The genes are TRBV29-1 and TRBJ2-7; TRBD2 matches 11 bases. The trim removed 3 bases at V and 3 bases at J, leaving 10 bases unmatched. Germline V gene lookup returns CDR1 SQVTM and CDR2 ANQGSEA. This CDR3 is built from 16 residues. Here the CDR3 DNA reads TGCAGCGTTGACTGGGTTGGGACTAGCGGACTCTACGAGCAGTACTTC. This gives the protein CSVDWVGTSGLYEQYF.

V gene TRBV10-2 combines with J gene TRBJ2-2; 9 nucleotides match TRBD2. Germline CDR1 and CDR2: WSHSY and SAAADI. J lost 6 bases, V lost 3 bases, and 8 bases had no gene match. The CDR3 totals 16 residues. The CDR3 protein is CASSEGPSGIPGELFF. The CDR3 DNA reads TGCGCCAGCAGTGAAGGTCCTAGCGGGATTCCCGGGGAGCTGTTTTTT.

V gene TRBV6-5 combines with J gene TRBJ2-1; 8 nucleotides agree with TRBD1. CDR1 MNHEY and CDR2 SVGAGI come from the germline V gene. This CDR3 has 14 amino acids. Unmatched junction bases numbered 4, after V lost 6 bases and J lost 3 bases. CDR3 DNA sequence: TGTGCCAGCAGGGGTGACAGGGGCTACAATGAGCAGTTCTTC. This encodes CASRGDRGYNEQFF.

The V call is TRBV5-5, the J call TRBJ2-7; tentatively, D is TRBD1 (5 bases). This CDR3 comprises 15 residues. Per the germline V gene, CDR1 is SGHKS and CDR2 is YYEKEE (reference sequence). The V gene lost 4 bases and the J gene lost 3 bases, with 17 bases spanning the gap. The CDR3: CASSADWTTHYEQYF. The CDR3 DNA is TGTGCCAGCAGCGCCGACTGGACAACCCACTACGAGCAGTACTTC.

The chain combines TRBV20-1 with TRBJ1-1; TRBD1 is a possible D gene (6 bases). Germline V gene lookup returns CDR1 DFQATT and CDR2 SNEGSKA (reference sequence). CDR3 length: 11 residues. The germline V and J ends were trimmed by 6 bases and 8 bases, with 13 bases remaining between them. CDR3 DNA sequence: TGCAGTGCCCCCAGGACAGCAGAAGCTTTCTTT. Its translation: CSAPRTAEAFF.

The chain carries TRBV20-1 and TRBJ2-7; a possible D gene is TRBD1 (6 bases). CDR1 is DFQATT, CDR2 SNEGSKA, per germline (reference sequence). The CDR3 consists of 14 residues. The V gene lost 3 bases and the J gene lost 2 bases, with 14 bases spanning the gap. The CDR3 DNA reads TGCAGTGCTAGTCTTATTGGACAGCCCTACGAGCAGTACTTC. Translating gives CSASLIGQPYEQYF.

This chain connects TRBV6-6 to TRBJ2-7; D call uncertain. V lost 2 bases, J lost 3 bases, and 8 bases lay in between. This CDR3 region has 13 residues. Germline assignment: CDR1 MNHNY and CDR2 SVGAGI (reference sequence). The CDR3 is CASSYAQFYEQYF. The CDR3 DNA follows: TGTGCCAGCAGTTACGCTCAGTTCTACGAGCAGTACTTC.

J is TRBJ2-7 and V is TRBV19; D perhaps matches TRBD2 (5 bases). The V and J ends lost 1 base and 0 bases respectively, with 10 bases between them. The CDR3 is 15 amino acids. Germline CDR1 and CDR2: LNHDA and SQIVND (reference sequence). The CDR3 sequence: CASSIGVGSSYEQYF. The CDR3 DNA reads TGTGCCAGTAGTATAGGGGTGGGGAGCTCCTACGAGCAGTACTTC.

The chain couples TRBV10-1 to TRBJ2-1; 9 bases align to TRBD2. The V gene end was trimmed by 6 bases and the J gene end by 9 bases; junction bases not matched to a gene: 12. This CDR3 region has 15 residues. Per germline, CDR1 WNHNN and CDR2 SYGVQD (reference sequence). CDR3 loop: CASSLTSGQGSEQFF. CDR3 nucleotides: TGCGCCAGCAGCCTGACTAGCGGCCAGGGGAGTGAGCAGTTCTTC.